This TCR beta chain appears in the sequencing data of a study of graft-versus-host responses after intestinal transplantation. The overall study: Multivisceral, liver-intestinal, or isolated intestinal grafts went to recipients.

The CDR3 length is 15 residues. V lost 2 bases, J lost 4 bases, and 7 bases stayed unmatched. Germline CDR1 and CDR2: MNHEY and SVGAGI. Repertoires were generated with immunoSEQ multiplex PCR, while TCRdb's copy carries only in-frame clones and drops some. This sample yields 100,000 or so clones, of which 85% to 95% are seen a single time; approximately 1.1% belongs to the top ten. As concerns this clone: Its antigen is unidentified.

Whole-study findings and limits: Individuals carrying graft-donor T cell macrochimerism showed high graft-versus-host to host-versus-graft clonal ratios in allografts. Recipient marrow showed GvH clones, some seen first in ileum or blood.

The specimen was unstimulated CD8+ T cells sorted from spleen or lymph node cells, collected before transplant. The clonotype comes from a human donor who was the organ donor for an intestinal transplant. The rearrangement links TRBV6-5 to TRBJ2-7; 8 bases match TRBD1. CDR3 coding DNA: TGTGCCAGCAGTTACGTGGAGACAGGGGTATACGAGCAGTACTTC. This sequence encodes CASSYVETGVYEQYF.